The 26 T cell receptor beta chains below come from one sample, sequenced in a study of cytomegalovirus exposure and HLA in healthy donors. Researchers ran the PCR with 60 Vbeta and 13 Jbeta primers. Assay: immunoSEQ multiplex PCR; the TCRdb copy retains only in-frame clones and omits some. The sample lists under 130,000 clones; about 71% were seen once. Sequencing was carried out using PBMCs. Source of these receptors: a woman aged 45-65 years in good health and CMV-seronegative.

The chain combines TRBV28 with TRBJ1-2, with D hard to call. This CDR3 spans 12 amino acids. Per the germline V gene, CDR1 is MDHEN and CDR2 is SYDVKM. V was clipped by 3 bases and J by 5 bases, with 7 bases between them. CDR3 in DNA: TGTGCCAGCAGTTTGAGGCCTTATGGCTACACCTTC. Translation gives CASSLRPYGYTF.

This clone was seen a few times. The rearrangement joins TRBV9 to TRBJ2-7, with 7 nucleotides matching TRBD1. Germline CDR1 reads SGDLS; CDR2 reads YYNGEE. V lost 4 bases, J lost 1 base, and 5 bases stayed unmatched. The CDR3 loop spans 14 amino acids. Here the CDR3 reads CASSPQGQSYEQYF. The CDR3 region has the DNA TGTGCCAGCAGCCCCCAGGGACAGTCCTACGAGCAGTACTTC.

This clone was seen more than once but under ten times. The chain carries TRBV9 and TRBJ2-3; 10 positions agree with TRBD2. This CDR3 is 15 amino acids long. Germline values: CDR1 SGDLS, CDR2 YYNGEE. Unmatched junction bases numbered 7, after V lost 4 bases and J lost 5 bases. The DNA for the CDR3 is TGTGCCAGCAGCCGCCTAGCGGGAGTGGGAGATACGCAGTATTTT. The encoded protein is CASSRLAGVGDTQYF.

The CDR3 loop is CASSPSGMSYNEQFF. The CDR3 DNA sequence: TGTGCCAGCTCCCCTAGCGGGATGTCCTACAATGAGCAGTTCTTC. This chain joins TRBV18 and TRBJ2-1; 9 bases match TRBD2. Germline V gene sequence: CDR1 KGHSH, CDR2 LQKENI. J lost 1 base, V lost 6 bases, and 4 bases had no gene match. The length of the CDR3 is 15 residues.

This clone has a single count. This chain links TRBV6-4 with TRBJ2-1; 10 nucleotides line up with TRBD2. This CDR3 has 14 amino acids. Unmatched junction bases numbered 5, after V lost 4 bases and J lost 8 bases. Germline CDR1 MRHNA, CDR2 SNTAGT. CDR3 coding DNA: TGTGCCAGCAGTGCCACCGGGACTAGCGATGAGCAGTTCTTC. Translation gives CASSATGTSDEQFF.

The V call is TRBV10-3, the J call TRBJ2-3; 8 bases line up with TRBD2. V gave up 3 bases and J gave up 2 bases; unmatched junction bases: 4. Germline-derived CDR1 and CDR2 are ENHRY and SYGVKD. This CDR3 has 15 amino acids. The CDR3 region is CAISELAADTDTQYF. CDR3 DNA sequence: TGTGCCATCAGTGAACTAGCGGCCGACACAGATACGCAGTATTTT.

The chain has TRBV27 and TRBJ2-7; D is uncertain. Trimming took off 4 bases at V and 6 bases at J, with 13 bases between the two ends. Germline V CDR1 and CDR2: MNHEY, SMNVEV (reference sequence). The CDR3 totals 13 residues. In DNA, the CDR3 is TGTGCCAGCAGTTCGAACACGGGTGGCGAGCAGTACTTC. Its protein is CASSSNTGGEQYF.

The chain recombines TRBV6-4 with TRBJ2-7, with 10 bases lining up with TRBD2. The junction had 17 bases not matched to a gene; V was cut back by 4 bases and J by 5 bases. This CDR3 is 18 amino acids long. Germline CDR1 reads MRHNA; CDR2 reads SNTAGT. CDR3: CASSVARVSGRGGDEQYF. As DNA, the CDR3 is TGTGCCAGCAGTGTAGCTCGGGTGAGCGGGAGGGGTGGCGACGAGCAGTACTTC.

The chain has TRBV5-4 and TRBJ2-2; 8 bases align to TRBD2. The germline CDR1 and CDR2 sequences are SGHNT and YYREEE (reference sequence). V lost 0 bases and J lost 3; bases outside the gene matches: 4. CDR3 size: 16 residues. The CDR3 reads CASSLGASGYTGELFF. In DNA form, the CDR3 reads TGTGCCAGCAGCTTGGGGGCTAGCGGGTACACCGGGGAGCTGTTTTTT.

The rearrangement links TRBV15 to TRBJ2-7, with D possibly matching TRBD1 (6 bases). Germline loops: CDR1 LNHNV, CDR2 YYDKDF (reference sequence). The CDR3 extends over 16 amino acids. V lost 0 bases and J lost 3, with 15 bases in between. For the CDR3, the DNA is TGTGCCACCAGCAGAGATTGGGGGCAGACAAGCTACGAGCAGTACTTC. This sequence encodes CATSRDWGQTSYEQYF. Full variable domain (rest looked up from reference TRBV15 and TRBJ2-7): DAMVIQNPRYQVTQFGKPVTLSCSQTLNHNVMYWYQQKSSQAPKLLFHYYDKDFNNEADTPDNFQSRRPNTSFCFLDIRSPGLGDTAMYLCATSRDWGQTSYEQYFGPGTRLTVT.

The chain couples TRBV2 to TRBJ2-6, with D unclear. Germline values: CDR1 SNHLY, CDR2 FYNNEI. Deletions cut 7 bases from V and 0 bases from J, with 13 bases between. The CDR3 contains 16 residues. For the CDR3, the DNA is TGTGCCAGCAACTTAGAATCTTACTCTGGGGCCAACGTCCTGACTTTC. It translates to CASNLESYSGANVLTF. Supplemented by reference TRBV2 and TRBJ2-6, the full variable domain reads EPEVTQTPSHQVTQMGQEVILRCVPISNHLYFYWYRQILGQKVEFLVSFYNNEISEKSEIFDDQFSVERPDGSNFTLKIRSTKLEDSAMYFCASNLESYSGANVLTFGAGSRLTVL.

The chain carries TRBV29-1 and TRBJ2-2; TRBD2 aligns across 8 bases. The CDR3 length is 16 residues. With 7 bases clipped from V and 0 bases from J, the junction kept 10 bases outside the gene matches. The germline CDR1 and CDR2 sequences are SQVTM and ANQGSEA. CDR3 region: CSAAGAGRTNTGELFF. CDR3 DNA sequence: TGCAGCGCAGCGGGGGCCGGCCGTACGAACACCGGGGAGCTGTTTTTT.

The CDR3 reads CASSFSAGAATNEKLFF. DNA of the CDR3: TGCGCCAGCAGCTTCTCGGCGGGGGCTGCAACTAATGAAAAACTGTTTTTT. This chain links TRBV5-1 with TRBJ1-4, with TRBD1 as a possible D gene (6 bases). V lost 2 bases, J lost 0 bases, and 14 bases lay in between. Germline assignment: CDR1 SGHRS and CDR2 YFSETQ. This CDR3 is built from 17 residues.

This rearrangement joins TRBV5-1 to TRBJ2-7; a possible D gene is TRBD2 (5 bases). The V and J ends lost 0 bases and 2 bases respectively, with 9 bases between them. CDR3 size: 14 residues. Germline-derived CDR1 and CDR2 are SGHRS and YFSETQ. The CDR3 DNA sequence: TGCGCCAGCAGCTTGGATCCCGGGGCCTACGAGCAGTACTTC. It is translated as CASSLDPGAYEQYF.

The chain uses TRBV19 and TRBJ2-4; the D gene is possibly TRBD2 (5 bases). The CDR3 spans 15 residues. Trimming removed 2 bases at V and 0 bases at J, with 8 bases between. Germline CDR1 reads LNHDA; CDR2 reads SQIVND (reference sequence). The CDR3 DNA is TGTGCCAGTAGTATACCCGGGGTAGCCAAAAACATTCAGTACTTC. It is translated as CASSIPGVAKNIQYF.

The table lists this clone with a few counts. V is TRBV5-4 and J is TRBJ2-1; TRBD2 aligns across 8 bases. The CDR3 totals 17 residues. The ends lost 2 bases at V and 4 bases at J; junction bases unmatched: 11. Germline CDR1 SGHNT, CDR2 YYREEE (reference sequence). CDR3 DNA sequence: TGTGCCAGCAGCTTCACTACCGGGACTAGGCAATACAATGAGCAGTTCTTC. It specifies CASSFTTGTRQYNEQFF.

This chain joins TRBV6-5 and TRBJ2-3; 11 bases are shared with TRBD2. Germline CDR1 is MNHEY and CDR2 is SVGAGI. V was pared by 6 bases and J by 6 bases, with 5 bases of the junction left unmatched. The CDR3 runs to 14 residues. The CDR3 is CASRLTSGADTQYF. The CDR3 DNA follows: TGTGCCAGCAGATTGACTAGCGGGGCTGATACGCAGTATTTT.

The V gene is TRBV7-3, the J gene TRBJ2-7; maybe TRBD2 (6 bases). Per the germline V gene, CDR1 is SGHTA and CDR2 is FQGTGA. V lost 1 base and J lost 7, with 11 bases in between. The CDR3 has 13 residues. CDR3 DNA: TGTGCCAGCAGCTTAATGGCGGGATGGGAGCAGTACTTC. Translating gives CASSLMAGWEQYF.

V gene TRBV11-2 combines with J gene TRBJ2-3; 8 nucleotides line up with TRBD2. The junction had 5 bases not matched to a gene; V was cut back by 2 bases and J by 1 base. This CDR3 has 16 residues. CDR1 and CDR2 from the germline V gene are SGHAT and FQNNGV. The CDR3 sequence: CASSLYGRAGTDTQYF. In DNA, the CDR3 is TGTGCCAGCAGCTTATACGGGAGGGCCGGCACAGATACGCAGTATTTT. Using reference TRBV11-2 and TRBJ2-3 for the parts outside the CDR3, the full variable domain is EAGVAQSPRYKIIEKRQSVAFWCNPISGHATLYWYQQILGQGPKLLIQFQNNGVVDDSQLPKDRFSAERLKGVDSTLKIQPAKLEDSAVYLCASSLYGRAGTDTQYFGPGTRLTVL.

A few counts support this clone. The V gene is TRBV6-6, the J gene TRBJ2-1, with 7 bases matching TRBD1. Trimming cost V 5 bases and J 8 bases; bases outside gene matches: 15. This CDR3 is built from 16 residues. Germline assignment: CDR1 MNHNY and CDR2 SVGAGI (reference sequence). CDR3: CASSVPGQWRIDEQFF. The CDR3, as DNA: TGTGCCAGCAGTGTACCGGGACAGTGGAGAATTGATGAGCAGTTCTTC.

The chain couples TRBV29-1 to TRBJ1-5, with a weak D call TRBD1 (6 bases). The germline V gene has CDR1 SQVTM and CDR2 ANQGSEA. The V end was cut by 7 bases, the J end by 0 bases, with 13 bases between. The CDR3 is 14 amino acids. The CDR3: CSAGGRDSNQPQHF. The CDR3 DNA follows: TGCAGCGCGGGGGGCCGCGATAGCAATCAGCCCCAGCATTTT.

The J gene is TRBJ2-2, the V gene TRBV28, with D unclear. V was pared by 2 bases and J by 6 bases, with 10 bases between. Germline CDR1 reads MDHEN; CDR2 reads SYDVKM. The CDR3 extends over 14 amino acids. CDR3 nucleotides: TGTGCCAGCAGTTTAGGCGCGGTCTCCGGGGAGCTGTTTTTT. This codes for CASSLGAVSGELFF.

This clone was seen a handful of times. V usage is TRBV5-6 and J usage is TRBJ2-7, with 8 bases matching TRBD1. Germline CDR1 and CDR2: SGHDT and YYEEEE. Trimming at V came to 3 bases and at J to 3 bases, leaving 14 bases not matched to a gene. The CDR3 is 17 amino acids. The CDR3 loop is CASSYYLKTGDFYEQYF. DNA for the CDR3: TGTGCCAGCAGCTACTACTTAAAGACAGGGGACTTCTACGAGCAGTACTTC.

The rearrangement uses TRBV18 and TRBJ2-5; 10 nucleotides match TRBD2. Trimming removed 0 bases from V and 5 bases from J; junction bases left unmatched: 15. The CDR3 runs 19 residues. CDR1 KGHSH and CDR2 LQKENI come from the germline V gene. The CDR3 coding sequence is TGTGCCAGCTCACCACCGGTTAGCGGGGGGTTGCGGTTATCGGAGACCCAGTACTTC. This gives the protein CASSPPVSGGLRLSETQYF.

The chain has TRBV2 and TRBJ2-3, with D maybe TRBD1 (6 bases). This CDR3 has 13 residues. V lost 0 bases and J lost 10, with 11 bases in between. The germline CDR1 and CDR2 sequences are SNHLY and FYNNEI. CDR3 amino acids: CASSEARTEPQYF. The CDR3 coding sequence is TGTGCCAGCAGTGAAGCACGGACAGAACCGCAGTATTTT.

The CDR3 is CASSLVNNGTATNEKLFF. As DNA, the CDR3 is TGTGCCAGCAGCTTAGTTAATAATGGGACAGCAACTAATGAAAAACTGTTTTTT. This sequence joins TRBV11-3 and TRBJ1-4; TRBD1 aligns across 7 bases. V lost 1 base to trimming and J lost 0 bases; unmatched junction nucleotides: 8. Per the germline V gene, CDR1 is SGHNT and CDR2 is YENEEA. The CDR3 covers 18 residues. The full variable domain, with the rest looked up from reference TRBV11-3 and TRBJ1-4, is EAGVVQSPRYKIIEKKQPVAFWCNPISGHNTLYWYLQNLGQGPELLIRYENEEAVDDSQLPKDRFSAERLKGVDSTLKIQPAELGDSAVYLCASSLVNNGTATNEKLFFGSGTQLSVL.